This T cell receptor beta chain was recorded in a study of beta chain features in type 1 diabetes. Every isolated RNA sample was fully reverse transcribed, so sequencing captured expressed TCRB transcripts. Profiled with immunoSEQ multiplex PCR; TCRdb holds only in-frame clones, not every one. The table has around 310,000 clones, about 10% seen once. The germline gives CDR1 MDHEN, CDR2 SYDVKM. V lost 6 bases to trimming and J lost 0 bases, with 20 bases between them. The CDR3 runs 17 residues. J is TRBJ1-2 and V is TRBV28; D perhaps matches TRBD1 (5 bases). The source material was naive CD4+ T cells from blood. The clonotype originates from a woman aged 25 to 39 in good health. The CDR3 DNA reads TGTGCCAGCAGGAGCAGTCTCGGGGGGACTTCTAACTATGGCTACACCTTC. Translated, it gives CASRSSLGGTSNYGYTF.